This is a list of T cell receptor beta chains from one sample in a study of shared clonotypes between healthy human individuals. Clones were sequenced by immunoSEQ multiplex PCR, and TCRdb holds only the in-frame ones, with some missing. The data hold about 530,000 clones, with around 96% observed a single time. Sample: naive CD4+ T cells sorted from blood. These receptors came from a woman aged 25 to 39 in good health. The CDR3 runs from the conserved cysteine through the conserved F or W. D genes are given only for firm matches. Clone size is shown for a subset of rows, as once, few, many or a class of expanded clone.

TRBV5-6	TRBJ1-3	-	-	CASSPRDANSGNTIYF	TGTGCCAGCAGCCCCCGGGACGCCAACTCTGGAAACACCATATATTTT
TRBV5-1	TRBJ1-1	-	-	CASSLAGGINTEAFF	TGCGCCAGCAGCTTGGCGGGGGGAATTAACACTGAAGCTTTCTTT
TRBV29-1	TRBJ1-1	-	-	CSARTGSVGTEAFF	TGCAGCGCCAGAACTGGGTCCGTCGGGACTGAAGCTTTCTTT
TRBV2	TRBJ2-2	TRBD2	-	CASSEEAGESAGELFF	TGTGCCAGCAGTGAAGAGGCGGGAGAATCAGCCGGGGAGCTGTTTTTT
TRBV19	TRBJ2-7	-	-	CASSITKNKLADSYEQYF	TGTGCCAGTAGTATAACTAAAAATAAATTAGCGGACTCCTACGAGCAGTACTTC
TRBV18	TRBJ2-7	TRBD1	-	CASSPPSVTGGSHEQYF	TGTGCCAGCTCACCACCGAGTGTAACAGGGGGCAGCCACGAGCAGTACTTC
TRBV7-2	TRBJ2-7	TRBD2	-	CASSFSGLAPYEQYF	TGTGCCAGCAGCTTCTCGGGACTAGCGCCGTACGAGCAGTACTTC
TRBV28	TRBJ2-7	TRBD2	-	CASSLPSGTYEQYF	TGTGCCAGCAGTTTACCTAGCGGCACCTACGAGCAGTACTTC
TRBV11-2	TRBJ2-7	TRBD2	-	CASSLEASGNYEQYF	TGTGCCAGCAGCTTAGAGGCTAGCGGGAACTACGAGCAGTACTTC
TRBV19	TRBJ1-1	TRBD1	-	CAINPGQGVGEAFF	TGTGCCATTAACCCGGGACAGGGAGTCGGTGAAGCTTTCTTT
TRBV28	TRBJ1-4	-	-	CASKQRNEKLFF	TGTGCCTCGAAACAGCGGAATGAAAAACTGTTTTTT
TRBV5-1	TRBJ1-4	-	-	CASSLDSTNEKLFF	TGCGCCAGCAGCTTGGACTCAACTAATGAAAAACTGTTTTTT
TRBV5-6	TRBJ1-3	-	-	CASSWGGANSGNTIYF	TGTGCCAGCAGCTGGGGTGGGGCAAACTCTGGAAACACCATATATTTT
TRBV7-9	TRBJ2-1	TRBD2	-	CASSASGLAGNNEQFF	TGTGCCAGCAGTGCATCGGGACTAGCAGGAAACAATGAGCAGTTCTTC
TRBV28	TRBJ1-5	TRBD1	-	CASSHGYRGLGSENQPQHF	TGTGCCAGCAGCCATGGGTACAGGGGGCTAGGATCCGAAAATCAGCCCCAGCATTTT
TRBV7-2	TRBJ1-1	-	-	CASSSWTGLNTEAFF	TGTGCCAGCAGCTCCTGGACGGGACTGAACACTGAAGCTTTCTTT
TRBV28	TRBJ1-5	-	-	CASMQTFSNQPQHF	TGTGCCAGCATGCAGACATTTAGCAATCAGCCCCAGCATTTT
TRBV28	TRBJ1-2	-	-	CASSYPTETYGYTF	TGTGCCAGCAGCTACCCGACAGAAACCTATGGCTACACCTTC
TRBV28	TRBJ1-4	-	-	CASSLPGQAPEKLFF	TGTGCCAGCAGTTTACCGGGACAAGCGCCTGAAAAACTGTTTTTT
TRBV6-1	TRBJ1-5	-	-	CASTLGGVGRQPQHF	TGTGCCAGCACCCTCGGTGGGGTGGGTCGTCAGCCCCAGCATTTT
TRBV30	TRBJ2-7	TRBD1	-	CAWTRGRGLYEQYF	TGTGCCTGGACGAGGGGCAGGGGGCTTTACGAGCAGTACTTC
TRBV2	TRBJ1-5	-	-	CASSEGGNQPQHF	TGTGCCAGCAGTGAGGGCGGAAATCAGCCCCAGCATTTT
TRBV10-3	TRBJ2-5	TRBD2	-	CAISESVASGRGDRETQYF	TGTGCCATCAGTGAGTCCGTTGCTAGCGGGAGGGGGGATCGAGAGACCCAGTACTTC
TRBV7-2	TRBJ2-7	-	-	CASSLARSPTSYEQYF	TGTGCCAGCAGCTTAGCGAGGTCCCCAACTTCCTACGAGCAGTACTTC
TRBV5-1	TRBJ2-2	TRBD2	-	CASGKSSGDTGELFF	TGCGCCAGCGGAAAATCTAGCGGAGACACCGGGGAGCTGTTTTTT
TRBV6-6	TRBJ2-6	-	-	CASKGPAGANVLTF	TGTGCCAGCAAGGGGCCAGCAGGGGCCAACGTCCTGACTTTC
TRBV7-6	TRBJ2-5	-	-	CASSLGPTIETQYF	TGTGCCAGCAGCTTAGGACCTACAATAGAGACCCAGTACTTC
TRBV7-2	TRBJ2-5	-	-	CASSLVGTQYF	TGTGCCAGCAGCTTAGTTGGGACCCAGTACTTC
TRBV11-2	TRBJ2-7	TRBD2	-	CASSQGQVGLAGEKEQYF	TGTGCCAGCAGCCAGGGACAGGTCGGACTAGCGGGAGAAAAAGAGCAGTACTTC
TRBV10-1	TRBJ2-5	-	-	CASSGRGQETQYF	TGCGCCAGCAGTGGACGAGGCCAAGAGACCCAGTACTTC
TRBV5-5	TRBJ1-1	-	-	CASSYRYTEAFF	TGTGCCAGCAGTTATCGGTACACTGAAGCTTTCTTT
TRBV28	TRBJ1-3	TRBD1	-	CASSLPGTGTGNTIYF	TGTGCCAGCAGTTTACCCGGGACAGGGACTGGAAACACCATATATTTT
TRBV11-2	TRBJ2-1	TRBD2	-	CASSKAGLAGGFYNEQFF	TGTGCCAGCAGCAAGGCGGGACTAGCGGGAGGATTCTACAATGAGCAGTTCTTC
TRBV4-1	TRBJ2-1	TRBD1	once	CASRGDRAGEQFF	TGCGCCAGTAGGGGGGACAGGGCGGGTGAGCAGTTCTTC
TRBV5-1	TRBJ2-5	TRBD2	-	CASSLEGGRAVETQYF	TGCGCCAGCAGCTTGGAGGGCGGGAGGGCTGTGGAGACCCAGTACTTC
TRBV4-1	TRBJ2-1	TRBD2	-	CASSQDIAGINEQFF	TGCGCCAGCAGCCAAGATATAGCGGGAATAAATGAGCAGTTCTTC